The sequence of this TCR beta chain was determined in a study of cytomegalovirus exposure and HLA in healthy donors. Regarding the study as a whole: For most TCR sequences rarity was the rule, although some public TCRs occurred in many donors. Reports described diagnosis of cytomegalovirus status by the classifier as highly specific and sensitive. Fewer N-insertions (relative to the 666-donor mean) were reportedly seen in an Asian-associated ancestry cluster in a later analysis.

This clone was counted once. Antigen unknown. Every donor was a healthy person donating bone marrow. From germline, CDR1 is MNHNS and CDR2 SASEGT. Trimming removed 0 bases from V and 3 bases from J; junction bases left unmatched: 3. CDR3 length equals 16 residues. It was with 60 Vbeta and 13 Jbeta primers that the PCR ran. Only in-frame clones appear in the TCRdb table, and some are missing; sequencing was by immunoSEQ multiplex PCR. The sample consists of 210,000 or so clones, 60% to 80% of them appearing once. V and J are TRBV6-1 and TRBJ2-2; 8 bases align to TRBD1. This receptor was obtained from a woman aged 25 to 45 in good health and CMV-seropositive. Sequences were obtained from PBMCs. The CDR3 loop is CASSEARGRYTGELFF. In DNA, the CDR3 is TGTGCCAGCAGTGAAGCCAGGGGGCGGTACACCGGGGAGCTGTTTTTT.